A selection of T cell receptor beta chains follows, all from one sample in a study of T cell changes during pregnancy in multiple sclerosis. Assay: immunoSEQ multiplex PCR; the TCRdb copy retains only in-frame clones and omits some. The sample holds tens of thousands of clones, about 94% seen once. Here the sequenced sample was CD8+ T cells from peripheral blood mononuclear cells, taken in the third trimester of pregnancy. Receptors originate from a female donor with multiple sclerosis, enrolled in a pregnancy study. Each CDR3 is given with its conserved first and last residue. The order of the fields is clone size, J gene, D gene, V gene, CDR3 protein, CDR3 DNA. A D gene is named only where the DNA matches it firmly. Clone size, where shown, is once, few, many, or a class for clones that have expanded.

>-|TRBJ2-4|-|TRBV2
CATPGSEDIQYF
TGTGCCACCCCGGGATCAGAGGACATTCAGTACTTC
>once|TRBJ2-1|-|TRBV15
CATSRGREPVEQFF
TGTGCCACCAGCAGAGGACGGGAGCCGGTTGAGCAGTTCTTC
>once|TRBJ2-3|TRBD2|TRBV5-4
CASSQGLHTDTQYF
TGTGCCAGCAGCCAGGGACTACACACAGATACGCAGTATTTT
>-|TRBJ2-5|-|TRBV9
CASSVKGDPVVARQETQYF
TGTGCCAGCAGCGTAAAGGGGGACCCGGTGGTAGCGAGACAAGAGACCCAGTACTTC
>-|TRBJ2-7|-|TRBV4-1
CASSQAGTYEQYF
TGCGCCAGCAGCCAGGCGGGAACCTACGAGCAGTACTTC
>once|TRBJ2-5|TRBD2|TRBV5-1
CASSPGTSGQETQYF
TGCGCCAGCAGCCCTGGGACTAGCGGACAAGAGACCCAGTACTTC
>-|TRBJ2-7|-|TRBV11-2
CASSIVAYEQYF
TGTGCCAGCAGCATTGTAGCTTACGAGCAGTACTTC
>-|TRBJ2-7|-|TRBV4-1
CASRPLGQGPYEQYF
TGCGCCAGCAGACCTCTGGGGCAGGGTCCCTACGAGCAGTACTTC
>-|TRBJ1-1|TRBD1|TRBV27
CASSWGAGQMNTEAFF
TGTGCCAGCAGTTGGGGGGCGGGACAGATGAACACTGAAGCTTTCTTT
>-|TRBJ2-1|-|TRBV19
CASSMGQLGGNEQFF
TGTGCCAGTAGTATGGGCCAGCTCGGGGGCAATGAGCAGTTCTTC
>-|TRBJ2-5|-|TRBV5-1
CASSGVGSIETQYF
TGCGCCAGCAGTGGAGTCGGGAGTATTGAGACCCAGTACTTC
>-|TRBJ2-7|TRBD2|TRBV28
CAISSGSDYEQYF
TGTGCCATCTCTAGCGGGAGTGATTACGAGCAGTACTTC
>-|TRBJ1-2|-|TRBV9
CASSVDPPGNGYTF
TGTGCCAGCAGCGTAGACCCTCCAGGGAATGGCTACACCTTC
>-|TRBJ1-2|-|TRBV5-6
CASSFSTAAYYGYTF
TGTGCCAGCAGCTTCTCGACGGCGGCCTACTATGGCTACACCTTC
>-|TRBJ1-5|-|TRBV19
CASSIQLGILNQPQHF
TGTGCCAGTAGTATTCAACTCGGTATCCTCAATCAGCCCCAGCATTTT
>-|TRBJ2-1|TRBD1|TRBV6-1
CASSKTGDPYNEQFF
TGTGCCAGCAGTAAGACAGGGGATCCCTACAATGAGCAGTTCTTC
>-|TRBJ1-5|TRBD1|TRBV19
CASGLGQVLPQHF
TGTGCCAGTGGGTTGGGACAGGTGTTGCCCCAGCATTTT
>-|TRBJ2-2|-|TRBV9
CASSVGRAGSGELFF
TGTGCCAGCAGCGTAGGCCGGGCGGGGAGCGGGGAGCTGTTTTTT
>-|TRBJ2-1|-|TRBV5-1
CASSLGGAAYNEQFF
TGCGCCAGCAGCTTGGGCGGGGCGGCCTACAATGAGCAGTTCTTC
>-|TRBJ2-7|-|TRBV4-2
CASRPWRSSYEQYF
TGTGCCAGCAGACCATGGCGGAGCTCCTACGAGCAGTACTTC
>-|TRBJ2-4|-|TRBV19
CASSASGRSIQYF
TGTGCCAGCTCAGCCTCGGGAAGGAGCATTCAGTACTTC
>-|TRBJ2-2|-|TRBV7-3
CASSFRLGLTGELFF
TGTGCCAGCAGCTTCCGCCTGGGCCTCACCGGGGAGCTGTTTTTT
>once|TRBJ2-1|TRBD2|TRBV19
CASSRTSGSLNEQFF
TGTGCCAGTAGCCGGACTAGCGGGAGCCTCAATGAGCAGTTCTTC
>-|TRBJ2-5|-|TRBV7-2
CASSLSLRDLKTQYF
TGTGCCAGCAGCTTAAGCTTACGGGATCTAAAGACCCAGTACTTC
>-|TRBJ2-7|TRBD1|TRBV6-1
CASRGMTGGFYEQYF
TGTGCCAGCAGGGGGATGACAGGGGGCTTCTACGAGCAGTACTTC
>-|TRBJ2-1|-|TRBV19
CASSIFSRANEQFF
TGTGCCAGTAGTATATTCTCCCGCGCAAATGAGCAGTTCTTC
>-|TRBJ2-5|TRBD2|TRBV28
CASSLWASGGQETQYF
TGTGCCAGCAGTTTATGGGCTAGCGGGGGCCAAGAGACCCAGTACTTC
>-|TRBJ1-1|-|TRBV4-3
CASSQDEGFGTEAFF
TGCGCCAGCAGCCAAGATGAGGGTTTCGGCACTGAAGCTTTCTTT
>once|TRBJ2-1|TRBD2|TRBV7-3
CASSWGTSGSYNEQFF
TGTGCCAGCAGCTGGGGGACTAGCGGGAGTTACAATGAGCAGTTCTTC
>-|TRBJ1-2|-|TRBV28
CATSPGSNYGYTF
TGTGCCACCTCGCCGGGGTCTAACTATGGCTACACCTTC
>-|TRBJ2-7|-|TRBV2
CASISSSYEQYF
TGTGCCAGCATCTCTTCCTCCTACGAGCAGTACTTC
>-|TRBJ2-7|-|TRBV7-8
CASSLGGTYEQYF
TGTGCCAGCAGCTTAGGCGGGACCTACGAGCAGTACTTC
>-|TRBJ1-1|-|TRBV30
CAWSAIAGANTEAFF
TGTGCCTGGAGCGCGATTGCGGGGGCGAACACTGAAGCTTTCTTT
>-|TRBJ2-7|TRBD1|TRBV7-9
CASSSGQGATDEQYF
TGTGCCAGCAGCTCTGGACAGGGGGCTACCGACGAGCAGTACTTC
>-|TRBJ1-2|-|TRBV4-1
CASSQVGRGLLYGYTF
TGCGCCAGCAGCCAGGTGGGGAGGGGCCTCCTCTATGGCTACACCTTC
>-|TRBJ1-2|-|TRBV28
CASSPTTGSYGYTF
TGTGCCAGCAGTCCGACGACCGGGAGCTATGGCTACACCTTC
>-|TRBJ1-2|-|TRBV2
CASSDLGAGYYGYTF
TGTGCCAGCAGTGATTTAGGGGCCGGGTACTATGGCTACACCTTC
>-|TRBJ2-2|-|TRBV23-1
CASSQSRRKITGELFF
TGCGCCAGCAGTCAATCGAGGAGAAAAATCACCGGGGAGCTGTTTTTT
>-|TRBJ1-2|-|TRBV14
CASSQETAFFWSGTF
TGTGCCAGCAGCCAAGAGACGGCGTTTTTTTGGAGCGGCACCTTC
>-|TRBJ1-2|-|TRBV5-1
CASSRTSDYGYTF
TGCGCCAGCAGCCGGACATCCGACTATGGCTACACCTTC